Presented here are 29 T cell receptor beta chains from one specimen sequenced in a study of cytomegalovirus exposure and HLA in healthy donors. A multiplex PCR was run with 60 Vbeta primers and 13 Jbeta primers. Profiled with immunoSEQ multiplex PCR; TCRdb holds only in-frame clones, not every one. The table records around 100,000 clones, about four fifths of them present only once. Sequenced sample: PBMCs. The receptors come from a man aged 18-30 years in good health and CMV-seronegative.

The V and J genes are TRBV7-9 and TRBJ1-1; D is unclear. CDR1 is SEHNR and CDR2 is FQNEAQ in the germline V gene (reference sequence). With 4 bases removed from V and 7 bases from J, the gap between germline ends came to 13 bases. The CDR3 sequence is 13 residues long. The CDR3 DNA reads as TGTGCCAGCAGCTCCGAACGAGATATTGAAGCTTTCTTT. The encoded protein is CASSSERDIEAFF. Full variable domain (remainder filled in from reference TRBV7-9 and TRBJ1-1): DTGVSQNPRHKITKRGQNVTFRCDPISEHNRLYWYRQTLGQGPEFLTYFQNEAQLEKSRLLSDRFSAERPKGSFSTLEIQRTEQGDSAMYLCASSSERDIEAFFGQGTRLTVV.

The rearrangement links TRBV7-9 to TRBJ1-6; possible D gene TRBD1, 5 bases. This CDR3 contains 14 residues. Germline assignment: CDR1 SEHNR and CDR2 FQNEAQ (reference sequence). Trimming pared 4 bases from V and 5 bases from J, leaving 9 bases between. DNA for the CDR3: TGTGCCAGCAGCTCGACAGCAGATAATTCACCCCTCCACTTT. Its translation: CASSSTADNSPLHF.

V gene TRBV30 combines with J gene TRBJ2-2; D perhaps matches TRBD2 (5 bases). This CDR3 contains 17 residues. Germline CDR1 GTSNPN, CDR2 SVGIG (reference sequence). Trimming pared 0 bases from V and 1 base from J, leaving 15 bases between. The CDR3 spells CAWSVSVVSGNTGELFF. The CDR3 region has the DNA TGTGCCTGGAGTGTATCAGTTGTGAGCGGGAACACCGGGGAGCTGTTTTTT.

The V call is TRBV7-9, the J call TRBJ2-1; 12 nucleotides agree with TRBD2. Germline values: CDR1 SEHNR, CDR2 FQNEAQ (reference sequence). The CDR3 loop spans 17 amino acids. J was trimmed by 3 bases and V by 5 bases; bases with no gene match: 8. The CDR3 is CASSEQTSGRIYNEQFF. The DNA for the CDR3 is TGTGCCAGCAGCGAGCAAACTAGCGGGAGGATCTACAATGAGCAGTTCTTC.

This clone has more than one count but fewer than ten. The chain links TRBV6-1 to TRBJ2-7; D gene ambiguous. The CDR3 totals 10 residues. Trimming took off 6 bases at V and 9 bases at J, with 9 bases between the two ends. Germline CDR1 is MNHNS and CDR2 is SASEGT. The CDR3 DNA sequence: TGTGCCAGCAGGTTGACTGCGCAGTACTTC. It yields the protein CASRLTAQYF.

The V and J genes are TRBV10-1 and TRBJ1-2; D is unresolved. This CDR3 contains 13 residues. Germline CDR1 and CDR2: WNHNN and SYGVQD (reference sequence). Trimming pared 1 base from V and 6 bases from J, leaving 9 bases between. CDR3 region: CASSEFREDGYTF. In DNA form, the CDR3 reads TGCGCCAGCAGTGAGTTTCGGGAGGATGGCTACACCTTC.

The chain employs TRBV28 and TRBJ1-3; no definite D call. The CDR3 consists of 15 residues. Germline V gene lookup returns CDR1 MDHEN and CDR2 SYDVKM. The V gene lost 2 bases and the J gene lost 2 bases, with 10 bases spanning the gap. The CDR3 bases are TGTGCCAGCAGTTTACGGGTATTAGCTGGAAACACCATATATTTT. It encodes CASSLRVLAGNTIYF.

The J gene is TRBJ2-7, the V gene TRBV5-4, with a possible D match to TRBD2 (6 bases). The CDR3 loop spans 15 amino acids. Germline assignment: CDR1 SGHNT and CDR2 YYREEE (reference sequence). Trimming shortened V by 4 bases and J by 0 bases, and 14 bases separated the two germline ends. CDR3 in DNA: TGTGCCAGCAGCCCGGATGCTAGCGTCTCCTACGAGCAGTACTTC. Translating gives CASSPDASVSYEQYF.

This clone came up many times. The chain couples TRBV6-1 to TRBJ1-1; a possible D gene is TRBD1 (6 bases). The CDR3 totals 14 residues. From germline, CDR1 is MNHNS and CDR2 SASEGT. V lost 8 bases, J lost 3 bases, and 16 bases lay in between. The CDR3 nucleotides read TGTGCCAGCGGGAGACAGGACCAAGACACTGAAGCTTTCTTT. Translated, it gives CASGRQDQDTEAFF.

The chain links TRBV6-5 to TRBJ1-5; TRBD1 matches 8 bases. V gave up 3 bases and J gave up 6 bases; unmatched junction bases: 7. Per the germline V gene, CDR1 is MNHEY and CDR2 is SVGAGI. The CDR3 extends over 15 amino acids. In nucleotides, the CDR3 is TGTGCCAGCAGTTATAACAGGGGGGCTACTCAGCCCCAGCATTTT. It codes for CASSYNRGATQPQHF.

The chain employs TRBV5-4 and TRBJ2-7, with TRBD2 identical over 11 bases. CDR1 SGHNT and CDR2 YYREEE come from the germline V gene (reference sequence). The CDR3 is made up of 14 amino acids. The ends lost 2 bases at V and 2 bases at J; junction bases unmatched: 0. Here the CDR3 DNA reads TGTGCCAGCAGCTTACTAGCGGGAGCCTACGAGCAGTACTTC. It encodes CASSLLAGAYEQYF. Drawing the rest from reference TRBV5-4 and TRBJ2-7, the complete variable domain is ETGVTQSPTHLIKTRGQQVTLRCSSQSGHNTVSWYQQALGQGPQFIFQYYREEENGRGNFPPRFSGLQFPNYSSELNVNALELDDSALYLCASSLLAGAYEQYFGPGTRLTVT.

The V call is TRBV29-1, the J call TRBJ2-7; D not certain. V gave up 3 bases and J gave up 1 base, with 10 bases separating them. The CDR3 spans 13 residues. Looked up from germline, CDR1 is SQVTM and CDR2 is ANQGSEA. Here the CDR3 DNA reads TGCAGCGTTGAGTCCGGAGTTTCCTACGAGCAGTACTTC. It yields the protein CSVESGVSYEQYF.

CDR3 sequence: CASRLTSGSNEQFF. CDR3 bases: TGTGCCAGCAGACTGACTAGCGGGAGCAATGAGCAGTTCTTC. The chain uses TRBV6-5 and TRBJ2-1, with TRBD2 matching 12 bases. V dropped 6 bases and J dropped 6; count of bases not matched to a gene: 3. CDR1 MNHEY and CDR2 SVGAGI come from the germline V gene. The CDR3 runs to 14 residues.

V is TRBV29-1 and J is TRBJ2-7; 8 nucleotides line up with TRBD1. Germline CDR1 reads SQVTM; CDR2 reads ANQGSEA. The CDR3 is 14 residues long. The V gene end was trimmed by 6 bases and the J gene end by 0 bases; junction bases not matched to a gene: 7. The CDR3 loop reads CSVAGTGSSYEQYF. The CDR3 nucleotides read TGCAGCGTCGCCGGGACAGGAAGCTCCTACGAGCAGTACTTC.

The chain joins TRBV4-2 to TRBJ1-1; 8 nucleotides match TRBD1. V dropped 2 bases and J dropped 0; count of bases not matched to a gene: 8. Germline values: CDR1 LGHNA, CDR2 YNFKEQ. The CDR3 is 17 residues long. The CDR3 region is CASSQIDRGLMNTEAFF. The CDR3 region has the DNA TGTGCCAGCAGCCAAATCGACAGGGGCCTCATGAACACTGAAGCTTTCTTT.

This rearrangement joins TRBV7-9 to TRBJ2-5, with 8 positions matching TRBD1. This CDR3 comprises 15 residues. The V gene end was trimmed by 2 bases and the J gene end by 4 bases; junction bases not matched to a gene: 6. Germline V lookup: CDR1 SEHNR, CDR2 FQNEAQ (reference sequence). The CDR3, as DNA: TGTGCCAGCAGCTTATGGACAGGGCTCGGAGAGACCCAGTACTTC. Translation gives CASSLWTGLGETQYF.

In DNA form, the CDR3 reads TGTGCCAGCATGACTAGCGGGAGGCATGAGCAGTTCTTC. This translates into CASMTSGRHEQFF. The genes are TRBV6-5 and TRBJ2-1, with 13 bases that match TRBD2. Per germline, CDR1 MNHEY and CDR2 SVGAGI. J gave up 8 bases and V 7 bases, and 2 bases lay outside the gene matches. This CDR3 spans 13 amino acids.

This chain uses TRBV28 with TRBJ1-2; D may be TRBD1 (5 bases). This CDR3 has 14 amino acids. V lost 3 bases, J lost 4 bases, and 12 bases lay in between. Germline CDR1 is MDHEN and CDR2 is SYDVKM. Written as DNA, the CDR3 is TGTGCCAGCAGTTTCGTACAGGACCTCTATGGCTACACCTTC. Translation gives CASSFVQDLYGYTF.

The chain has TRBV29-1 and TRBJ2-2, with a weak D call TRBD1 (5 bases). The germline V gene has CDR1 SQVTM and CDR2 ANQGSEA. The V end lost 4 bases, the J end lost 3 bases, and 12 bases lay between the germline ends. This CDR3 has 14 amino acids. The DNA of the CDR3 is TGCAGCGTTGGATCGACAGCTTACACCGGGGAGCTGTTTTTT. It specifies CSVGSTAYTGELFF.

V and J are TRBV27 and TRBJ1-1; 9 positions match TRBD1. The CDR3 covers 15 residues. V shed 4 bases and J 1 base; nucleotides not matched to a gene: 4. Germline lookup yields CDR1 MNHEY and CDR2 SMNVEV (reference sequence). The CDR3 is CASSSETGGNTEAFF. DNA of the CDR3: TGTGCCAGCAGTTCAGAGACAGGGGGGAACACTGAAGCTTTCTTT.

This clone was detected only a few times. The rearrangement uses TRBV10-2 and TRBJ1-4; the D is unclear. This CDR3 has 14 amino acids. The ends were cut back, 0 bases at V and 7 bases at J, with 9 bases in the middle. CDR1 WSHSY and CDR2 SAAADI come from the germline V gene. The CDR3 region has the DNA TGCGCCAGCAGTGAGTCGACATTAGGTGAAAAACTGTTTTTT. Translated, it gives CASSESTLGEKLFF.

The rearrangement uses TRBV5-1 and TRBJ1-1; D might be TRBD1 (5 bases). Germline CDR1 SGHRS, CDR2 YFSETQ. The CDR3 is 14 residues long. Deletions cut 4 bases from V and 4 bases from J, with 14 bases between. DNA for the CDR3: TGCGCCAGCAGCCCCTGGGGGGAGGGCACTGAAGCTTTCTTT. Amino acid sequence: CASSPWGEGTEAFF.

About this clone: Germline is not matched at one junction end, which may reflect a read error. This chain uses TRBV7-2 with TRBJ2-5; the D gene is possibly TRBD2 (5 bases). CDR3 length: 11 amino acids. The germline V gene encodes CDR1 SGHTA and CDR2 FQGNSA. The CDR3 DNA reads as TGTGCCAGCAGCTTAGCGGGAGCTAACCACTTC. Amino acid sequence: CASSLAGANHF.

The rearrangement joins TRBV11-2 to TRBJ1-2; 9 nucleotides match TRBD1. Germline-derived CDR1 and CDR2 are SGHAT and FQNNGV. There are 19 residues in the CDR3. V gave up 6 bases and J gave up 4 bases; unmatched junction bases: 21. The CDR3: CASSSFTNIGTGRSYGYTF. CDR3 DNA sequence: TGTGCCAGCAGTTCATTCACGAACATAGGGACAGGGCGGTCCTATGGCTACACCTTC.

This sequence joins TRBV25-1 and TRBJ1-4; D is possibly TRBD1 (5 bases). Germline assignment: CDR1 MGHDK and CDR2 SYGVNS. V lost 4 bases and J 4 bases, leaving 7 bases between the germline ends. CDR3 length equals 13 residues. CDR3 bases: TGTGCCAGCAGTGGACAGTATAATGAAAAACTGTTTTTT. Protein: CASSGQYNEKLFF. Full variable domain (remainder filled in from reference TRBV25-1 and TRBJ1-4): EADIYQTPRYLVIGTGKKITLECSQTMGHDKMYWYQQDPGMELHLIHYSYGVNSTEKGDLSSESTVSRIRTEHFPLTLESARPSHTSQYLCASSGQYNEKLFFGSGTQLSVL.

The J gene is TRBJ2-7, the V gene TRBV7-6; 10 positions match TRBD1. Germline CDR1 and CDR2: SGHVS and FNYEAQ. V shed 5 bases, J shed 3 bases, and the junction held 10 bases outside the gene matches. This CDR3 comprises 16 residues. Written as DNA, the CDR3 is TGTGCCAGCAGCCCAGTCCTCGGGACAGGGGTCTACGAGCAGTACTTC. It translates to CASSPVLGTGVYEQYF.

V and J are TRBV27 and TRBJ2-7, with TRBD2 matching 7 bases. The germline V gene encodes CDR1 MNHEY and CDR2 SMNVEV (reference sequence). V dropped 4 bases and J dropped 4; count of bases not matched to a gene: 7. The CDR3 sequence is 14 residues long. The chain's CDR3 is CASSSWEGRYEQYF. The CDR3, as DNA: TGTGCCAGCAGTTCCTGGGAGGGCCGGTACGAGCAGTACTTC.

The genes are TRBV30 and TRBJ1-1; D may be TRBD1 (5 bases). The CDR3 is 13 amino acids. The germline CDR1 and CDR2 sequences are GTSNPN and SVGIG (reference sequence). V dropped 4 bases and J dropped 4 bases, with 13 bases sitting between them. In DNA, the CDR3 is TGTGCCTGGATTAAGGGGATGGGCACTGAAGCTTTCTTT. Protein product: CAWIKGMGTEAFF.

V usage is TRBV6-4 and J usage is TRBJ2-3, with D maybe TRBD2 (6 bases). V shed 0 bases and J shed 2 bases, with 21 bases lying between them. The germline V gene encodes CDR1 MRHNA and CDR2 SNTAGT. The CDR3 is 19 amino acids. CDR3 nucleotides: TGTGCCAGCAGTGACTCGACCCTCTCTGGGCGGGAACACACAGATACGCAGTATTTT. Protein sequence: CASSDSTLSGREHTDTQYF.